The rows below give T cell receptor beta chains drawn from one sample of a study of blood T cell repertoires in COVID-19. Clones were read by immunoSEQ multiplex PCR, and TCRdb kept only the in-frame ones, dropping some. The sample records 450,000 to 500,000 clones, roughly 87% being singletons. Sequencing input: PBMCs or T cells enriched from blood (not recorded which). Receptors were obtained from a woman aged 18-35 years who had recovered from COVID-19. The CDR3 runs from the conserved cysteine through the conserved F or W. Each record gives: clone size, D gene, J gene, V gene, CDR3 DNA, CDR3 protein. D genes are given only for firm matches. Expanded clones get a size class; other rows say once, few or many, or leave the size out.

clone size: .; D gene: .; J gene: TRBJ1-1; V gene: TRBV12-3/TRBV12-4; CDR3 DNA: TGTGCCAGCACCGCCGGGTTGCCCGAGGAAGCTTTCTTT; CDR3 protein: CASTAGLPEEAFF
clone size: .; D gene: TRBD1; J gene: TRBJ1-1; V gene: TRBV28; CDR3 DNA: TGTGCCAGCAGTTTGAGCCTGACAGGGTCCATGAACACTGAAGCTTTCTTT; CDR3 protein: CASSLSLTGSMNTEAFF
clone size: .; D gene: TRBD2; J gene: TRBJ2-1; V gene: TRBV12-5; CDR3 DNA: TGTGCTAGTGGTTTGAAGCTAGCGGGGGGGCGGAATGAGCAGTTCTTC; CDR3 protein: CASGLKLAGGRNEQFF
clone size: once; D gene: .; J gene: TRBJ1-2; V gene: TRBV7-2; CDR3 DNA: TGTGCCAGCAGCCTCGACAGCAATTATAACTATGGCTACACCTTC; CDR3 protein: CASSLDSNYNYGYTF
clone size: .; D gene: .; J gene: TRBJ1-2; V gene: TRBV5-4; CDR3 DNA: TGTGCCAGCAGTCCGGGGGGTTCTAATGGCTACACCTTC; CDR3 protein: CASSPGGSNGYTF
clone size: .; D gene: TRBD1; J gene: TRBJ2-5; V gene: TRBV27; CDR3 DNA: TGTGCCAGCAGTCCCCGACAGGGCAGCGAGACCCAGTACTTC; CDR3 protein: CASSPRQGSETQYF
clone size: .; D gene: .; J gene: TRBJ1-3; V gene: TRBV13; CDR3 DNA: TGTGCCAGCAGCTTAGCCCTTTCGAGGAGTTACTCTGGAAACACCATATATTTT; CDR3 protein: CASSLALSRSYSGNTIYF
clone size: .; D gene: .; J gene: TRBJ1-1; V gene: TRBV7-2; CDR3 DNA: TGTGCCAGCAGCTTTTCCCTGACAGTGAACACTGAAGCTTTCTTT; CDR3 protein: CASSFSLTVNTEAFF
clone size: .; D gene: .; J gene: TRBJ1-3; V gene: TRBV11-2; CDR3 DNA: TGTGCCAGCAGCTTAGGCCTGAGGGGGACGGGAAACACCATATATTTT; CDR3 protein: CASSLGLRGTGNTIYF
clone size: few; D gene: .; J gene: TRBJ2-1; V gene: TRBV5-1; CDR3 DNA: TGCGCCAGCAGCTCAGGGGTCGGGAATGAGCAGTTCTTC; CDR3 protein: CASSSGVGNEQFF
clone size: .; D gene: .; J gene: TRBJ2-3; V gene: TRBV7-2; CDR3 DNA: TGTGCCAGCAGCTTGCCCTCGGGTACGCAGTATTTT; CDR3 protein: CASSLPSGTQYF